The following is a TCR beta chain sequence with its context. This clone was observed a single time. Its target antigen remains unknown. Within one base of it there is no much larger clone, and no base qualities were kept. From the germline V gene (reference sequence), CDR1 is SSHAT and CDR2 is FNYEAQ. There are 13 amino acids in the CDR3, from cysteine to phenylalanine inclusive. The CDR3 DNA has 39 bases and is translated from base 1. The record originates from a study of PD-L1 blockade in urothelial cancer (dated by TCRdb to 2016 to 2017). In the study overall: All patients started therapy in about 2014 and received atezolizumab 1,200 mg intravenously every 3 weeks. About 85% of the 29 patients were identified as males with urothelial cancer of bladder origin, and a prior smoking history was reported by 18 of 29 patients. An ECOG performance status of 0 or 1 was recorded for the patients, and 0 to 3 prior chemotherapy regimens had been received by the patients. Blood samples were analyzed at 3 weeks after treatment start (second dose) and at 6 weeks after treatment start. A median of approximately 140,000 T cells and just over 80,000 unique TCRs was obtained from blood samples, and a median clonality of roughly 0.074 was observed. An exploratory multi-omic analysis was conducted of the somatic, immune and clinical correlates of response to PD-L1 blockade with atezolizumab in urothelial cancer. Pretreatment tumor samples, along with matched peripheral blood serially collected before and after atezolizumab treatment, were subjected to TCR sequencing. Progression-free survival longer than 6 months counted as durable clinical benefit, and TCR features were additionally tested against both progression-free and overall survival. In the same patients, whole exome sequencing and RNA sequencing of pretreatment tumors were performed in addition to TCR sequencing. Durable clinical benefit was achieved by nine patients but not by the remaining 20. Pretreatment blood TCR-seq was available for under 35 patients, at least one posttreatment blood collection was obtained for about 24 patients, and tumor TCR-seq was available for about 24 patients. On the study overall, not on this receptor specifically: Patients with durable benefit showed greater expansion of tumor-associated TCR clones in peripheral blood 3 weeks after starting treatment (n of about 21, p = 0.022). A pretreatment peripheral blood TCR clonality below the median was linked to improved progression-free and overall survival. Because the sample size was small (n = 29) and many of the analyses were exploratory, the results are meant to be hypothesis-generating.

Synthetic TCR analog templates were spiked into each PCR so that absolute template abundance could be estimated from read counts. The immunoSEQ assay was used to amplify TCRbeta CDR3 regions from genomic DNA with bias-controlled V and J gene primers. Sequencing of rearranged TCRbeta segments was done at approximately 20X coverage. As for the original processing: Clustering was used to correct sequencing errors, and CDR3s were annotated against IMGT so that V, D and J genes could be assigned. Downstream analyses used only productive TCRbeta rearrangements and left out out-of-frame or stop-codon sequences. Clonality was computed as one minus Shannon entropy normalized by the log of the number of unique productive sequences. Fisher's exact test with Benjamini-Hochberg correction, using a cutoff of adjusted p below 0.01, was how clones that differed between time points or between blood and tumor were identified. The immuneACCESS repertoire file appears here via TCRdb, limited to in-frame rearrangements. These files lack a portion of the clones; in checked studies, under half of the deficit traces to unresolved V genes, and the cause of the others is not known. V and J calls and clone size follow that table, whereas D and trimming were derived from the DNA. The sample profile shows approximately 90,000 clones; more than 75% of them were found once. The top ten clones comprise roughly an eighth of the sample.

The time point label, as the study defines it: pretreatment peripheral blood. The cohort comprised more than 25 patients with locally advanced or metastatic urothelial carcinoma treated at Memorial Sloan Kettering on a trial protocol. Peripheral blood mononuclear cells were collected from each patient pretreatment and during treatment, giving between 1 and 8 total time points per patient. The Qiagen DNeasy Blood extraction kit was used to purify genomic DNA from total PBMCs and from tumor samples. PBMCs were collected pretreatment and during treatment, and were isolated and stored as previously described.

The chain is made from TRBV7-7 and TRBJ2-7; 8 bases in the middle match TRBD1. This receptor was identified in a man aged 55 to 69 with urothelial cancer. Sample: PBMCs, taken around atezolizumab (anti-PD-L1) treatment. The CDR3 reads CAVSRGDRGEQYF. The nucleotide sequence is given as TGTGCTGTTAGCCGGGGCGACAGGGGCGAGCAGTACTTC.